The sequence of this TCR beta chain was determined in a study of spatial heterogeneity in lung cancer. Study overall: Each distinct TCR and UMI combination averaged more than ten appearances in raw reads.

TCRdb called the 5' RACE reads again in MiXCR, with one record for every CDR3 protein. The sample has about 120,000 distinct CDR3 sequences, roughly an eighth seen once. This clonotype has at least ten counts. Time point noted: blood at routine non-recurrence follow-up after resection. Material for sequencing was whole RNA from tumor, nontumor lung or frozen PBMC, left unsorted. The CDR3 length is 14 residues. V shed 8 bases, J shed 2 bases, and the junction held 5 bases outside the gene matches. Per the germline V gene, CDR1 is KGHDR and CDR2 is SFDVKD. This rearrangement joins TRBV24-1 to TRBJ2-3; 8 bases match TRBD2. The specimen comprised PBMCs, sampled at follow-up. The receptor's source is a male donor with early-stage non-small cell lung cancer. The CDR3: CATTAGGNTDTQYF. The CDR3 nucleotides read TGTGCCACCACGGCGGGGGGAAACACAGATACGCAGTATTTT.